This T cell receptor beta chain is from a study of cytomegalovirus exposure and HLA in healthy donors. Background on the study: An early data release held 75 million to 100 million unique TCRs from HLA-typed donors. Study observations and caveats: In an earlier analysis, in several hundred donors, most V segments appeared productive either ~87% or ~30% of the time. Later analysis associated a missense DCLRE1C variant with TCR beta V- and J-gene trimming.

Per the germline V gene, CDR1 is MNHEY and CDR2 is SVGAGI. CDR3 length equals 15 residues. Trimming took 2 bases from V and 3 from J, leaving 10 bases between them. 13 Jbeta primers and 60 Vbeta primers were used for the PCR. Sequencing used immunoSEQ multiplex PCR; TCRdb keeps in-frame clones, though not all of them. The repertoire includes some 180,000 clones, 70% to 85% of them detected once, and approximately 4.7% sits in the top ten. With regard to this clone: Its antigen is undetermined.

The sample comprised PBMCs. The receptor comes from a young woman in good health and CMV-seropositive. The rearrangement joins TRBV6-5 to TRBJ2-2, with a tentative D call TRBD2 (6 bases). For the CDR3, the DNA is TGTGCCAGCAGTTACGGGACTGGATACACCGGGGAGCTGTTTTTT. Its protein is CASSYGTGYTGELFF.